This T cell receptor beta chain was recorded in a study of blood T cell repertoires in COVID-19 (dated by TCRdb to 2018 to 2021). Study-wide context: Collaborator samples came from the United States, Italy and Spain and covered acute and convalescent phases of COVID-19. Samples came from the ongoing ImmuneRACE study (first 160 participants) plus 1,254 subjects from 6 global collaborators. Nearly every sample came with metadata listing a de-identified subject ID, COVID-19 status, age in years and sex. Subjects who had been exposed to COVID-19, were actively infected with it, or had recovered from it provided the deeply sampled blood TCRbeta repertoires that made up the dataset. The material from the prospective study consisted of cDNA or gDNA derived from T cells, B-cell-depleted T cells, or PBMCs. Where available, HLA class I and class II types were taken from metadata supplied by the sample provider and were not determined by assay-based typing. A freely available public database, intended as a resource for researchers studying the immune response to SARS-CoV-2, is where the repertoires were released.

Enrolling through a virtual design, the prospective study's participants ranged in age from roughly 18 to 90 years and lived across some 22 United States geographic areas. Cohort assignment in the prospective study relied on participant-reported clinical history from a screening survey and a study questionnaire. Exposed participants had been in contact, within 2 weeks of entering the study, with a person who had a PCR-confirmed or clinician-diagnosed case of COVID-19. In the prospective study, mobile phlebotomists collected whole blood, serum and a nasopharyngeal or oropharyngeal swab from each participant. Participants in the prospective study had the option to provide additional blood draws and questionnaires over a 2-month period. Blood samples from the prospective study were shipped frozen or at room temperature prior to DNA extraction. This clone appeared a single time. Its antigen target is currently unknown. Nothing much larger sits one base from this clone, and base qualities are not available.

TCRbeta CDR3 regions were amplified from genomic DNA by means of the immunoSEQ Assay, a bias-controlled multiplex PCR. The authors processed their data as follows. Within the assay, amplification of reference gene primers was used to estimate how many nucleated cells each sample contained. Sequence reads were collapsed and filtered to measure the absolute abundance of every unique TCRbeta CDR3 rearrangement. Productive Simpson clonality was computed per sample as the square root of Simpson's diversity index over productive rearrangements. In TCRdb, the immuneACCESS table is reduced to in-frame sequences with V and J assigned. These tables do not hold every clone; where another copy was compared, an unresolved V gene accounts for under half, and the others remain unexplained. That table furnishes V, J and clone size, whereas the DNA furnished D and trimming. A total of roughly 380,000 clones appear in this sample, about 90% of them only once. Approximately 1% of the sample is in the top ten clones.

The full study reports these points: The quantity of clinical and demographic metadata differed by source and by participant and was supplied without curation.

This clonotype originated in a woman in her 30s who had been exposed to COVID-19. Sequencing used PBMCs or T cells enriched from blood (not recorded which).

The nucleotides read TGTGCCAGCAGTTCCCCTCCGGGACTAGCTTTAGGAGAAACAGATACGCAGTATTTT. Its translation is CASSSPPGLALGETDTQYF. In this chain, TRBV27 is recombined with TRBJ2-3; 9 of the junction bases match TRBD2. The CDR3 goes from the cysteine to the phenylalanine over 19 residues. Only the CDR3 part of the read is kept: 57 bases, read in frame from the first base. For this chain, trimming is 4 bases at the V end and 3 bases at the J end, and the number of junction bases without a gene match is 17. Via the germline V gene (reference sequence), CDR1 is MNHEY and CDR2 SMNVEV.